This TCR beta chain was sequenced in a study of response to subunit inactivated influenza vaccine. The germline gives CDR1 LNHNV, CDR2 YYDKDF (reference sequence). Trimming left V 5 bases short and J 0 bases short, with 11 bases between. There are 14 residues in the CDR3. There are a few counts of this clonotype. No antigen is known for it. In TCRdb, the RT-PCR reads were re-called with MiXCR into one record per CDR3 protein. The table has hundreds of thousands of distinct CDR3 sequences, 22% seen once. Study results and caveats: Each seasonal influenza vaccination recruits few new T cells, the authors suggested.

V usage is TRBV15 and J usage is TRBJ2-7; D is possibly TRBD1 (6 bases). This clonotype originated in a man aged 45 to 75 who received an inactivated influenza vaccine. Sequenced material: PBMCs from blood, taken roughly 20 months after vaccination. The CDR3 DNA sequence: TGTGCCACCAGCGAGGCAGGGGTCTCCTACGAGCAGTACTTC. Protein product: CATSEAGVSYEQYF. Drawing the rest from reference TRBV15 and TRBJ2-7, the complete variable domain is DAMVIQNPRYQVTQFGKPVTLSCSQTLNHNVMYWYQQKSSQAPKLLFHYYDKDFNNEADTPDNFQSRRPNTSFCFLDIRSPGLGDTAMYLCATSEAGVSYEQYFGPGTRLTVT.